This T cell receptor beta chain came from a study of T cell responses to AZD1222 COVID-19 vaccine. The overall study: Investigators merged groups given second doses at roughly 4 or roughly 12 weeks.

With respect to this clone: What it recognizes is unknown.

Overall study results and limits: Sampling captured repertoires only after the peak T cell response.

Using immunoSEQ multiplex PCR, the repertoire was profiled, and TCRdb retains in-frame clones only, with some absent. The repertoire consists of 100,000 to 150,000 clones, with roughly 90% occurring once and the leading ten covering around 15%. CDR3 length equals 14 residues. CDR1 and CDR2 (germline): SGHRS, YFSETQ. The V end was cut by 4 bases, the J end by 3 bases, with 11 bases between. The source was peripheral blood, collected on day 0 of AZD1222 vaccination. The J gene is TRBJ2-1, the V gene TRBV5-1, with D perhaps TRBD1 or TRBD2 (5 bases each). This clonotype originated in an adult in good health. This CDR3 reads CASSPGTNYNEQFF. The CDR3 DNA follows: TGCGCCAGCAGCCCCGGGACCAACTACAATGAGCAGTTCTTC.